The T cell receptor beta chain described here comes from a study of early T cells in non-severe SARS-CoV-2 infection. Points from the study as a whole: Missing private and CD4 specificities, VDJdb matching favored anti-spike CD8 responses.

The CDR3 has 15 amino acids. Germline-derived CDR1 and CDR2 are WNHNN and SYGVQD (reference sequence). Unmatched junction bases numbered 12, after V lost 7 bases and J lost 7 bases. One entry per CDR3 protein results from TCRdb running MiXCR on the 5' RACE reads. This sample has 66,000 or so distinct CDR3 sequences, with approximately 13% found just once. By its share, this clonotype is medium-sized. Its antigen is unknown. The rearrangement joins TRBV10-1 to TRBJ2-1, with 8 nucleotides matching TRBD2. The receptor was derived from an adult who was a healthcare worker with PCR-confirmed SARS-CoV-2 infection or an uninfected control (not recorded which). Sequencing input: whole blood. As DNA, the CDR3 is TGCGCCAGCACGTCGGGGGGGCAGGGCCCGAATGAGCAGTTCTTC. It specifies CASTSGGQGPNEQFF.